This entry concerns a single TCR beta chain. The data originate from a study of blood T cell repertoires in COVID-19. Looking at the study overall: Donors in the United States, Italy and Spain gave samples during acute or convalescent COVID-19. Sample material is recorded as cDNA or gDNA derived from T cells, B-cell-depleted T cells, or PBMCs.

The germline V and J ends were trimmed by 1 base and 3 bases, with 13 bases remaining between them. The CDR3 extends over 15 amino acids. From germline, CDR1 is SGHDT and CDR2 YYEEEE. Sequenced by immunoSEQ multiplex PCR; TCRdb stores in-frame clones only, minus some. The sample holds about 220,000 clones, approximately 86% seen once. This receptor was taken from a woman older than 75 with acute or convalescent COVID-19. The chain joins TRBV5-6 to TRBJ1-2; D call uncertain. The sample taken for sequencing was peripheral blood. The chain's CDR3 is CASSLLGEGDYGYTF. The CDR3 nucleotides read TGTGCCAGCAGCTTGCTCGGGGAGGGAGACTATGGCTACACCTTC.